The rows below give T cell receptor beta chains drawn from one sample of a study of shared clonotypes between healthy human individuals. Libraries were prepared by immunoSEQ multiplex PCR; TCRdb keeps only in-frame clonotypes and omits some of them. The sample records 2.3 million or so clones, over 85% being singletons. The sample consisted of naive CD4+ T cells from PBMCs. Receptors originate from a man younger than 35 in good health. Some clones in this sample may be carry-over from other donors' samples. The CDR3 runs from the conserved cysteine through the conserved F or W. A D gene is named only where the DNA matches it firmly. Size is stated for part of the rows, as once, few or many counts, or as a class when the clone is expanded.

V gene: TRBV25-1
J gene: TRBJ2-5
clone size: NA
D gene: TRBD1
CDR3 DNA: TGTGCCAGCAGTGGGACAGGGGTCCTCCGAGAGACCCAGTACTTC
CDR3 protein: CASSGTGVLRETQYF

V gene: TRBV11-3
J gene: TRBJ2-7
clone size: NA
D gene: NA
CDR3 DNA: TGTGCCAGCAGCTTAGGAGGGACAAGGGGAGAGACCTACGAGCAGTACTTC
CDR3 protein: CASSLGGTRGETYEQYF

V gene: TRBV6-5
J gene: TRBJ1-6
clone size: NA
D gene: TRBD1
CDR3 DNA: TGTGCCAGCAGTTACTCCACAGGGGCAGATTCACCCCTCCACTTT
CDR3 protein: CASSYSTGADSPLHF

V gene: TRBV20-1
J gene: TRBJ1-2
clone size: NA
D gene: NA
CDR3 DNA: TGCAGTGCTAGCGGGGGAAGTGGCTACACCTTC
CDR3 protein: CSASGGSGYTF

V gene: TRBV7-2
J gene: TRBJ2-1
clone size: NA
D gene: TRBD2
CDR3 DNA: TGTGCCAGCAGTTTGACTAGCGGGGGGGACAATGAGCAGTTCTTC
CDR3 protein: CASSLTSGGDNEQFF

V gene: TRBV2
J gene: TRBJ2-2
clone size: NA
D gene: NA
CDR3 DNA: TGTGCCAGCAGAGAAGGAGGGAACACCGGGGAGCTGTTTTTT
CDR3 protein: CASREGGNTGELFF

V gene: TRBV28
J gene: TRBJ2-3
clone size: NA
D gene: NA
CDR3 DNA: TGTGCCAGCAGCATTGGGGGGGCGGGAACAGATACGCAGTATTTT
CDR3 protein: CASSIGGAGTDTQYF

V gene: TRBV28
J gene: TRBJ1-2
clone size: NA
D gene: TRBD1
CDR3 DNA: TGTGCCACCAATATGGGGGCAGGGGGCTCCGGTGGGGTCTATGGCTACACCTTC
CDR3 protein: CATNMGAGGSGGVYGYTF

V gene: TRBV15
J gene: TRBJ2-3
clone size: NA
D gene: NA
CDR3 DNA: TGTGCCACCAGCAGAGGGAGACAGAGCACAGATACGCAGTATTTT
CDR3 protein: CATSRGRQSTDTQYF

V gene: TRBV7-2
J gene: TRBJ2-3
clone size: once
D gene: TRBD2
CDR3 DNA: TGTGCCAGCAGCTTTTTTCTCGGGAGGGCCACAGATACGCAGTATTTT
CDR3 protein: CASSFFLGRATDTQYF

V gene: TRBV6-1
J gene: TRBJ2-7
clone size: NA
D gene: NA
CDR3 DNA: TGTGCCAGCAGTGAGGCGGGTTACCACTCCTACGAGCAGTACTTC
CDR3 protein: CASSEAGYHSYEQYF

V gene: TRBV6-9
J gene: TRBJ2-3
clone size: NA
D gene: TRBD2
CDR3 DNA: TGTGCCAGCAGCCCGAGACCCTCCGGCGGGGGGGATACGCAGTATTTT
CDR3 protein: CASSPRPSGGGDTQYF

V gene: TRBV5-1
J gene: TRBJ2-1
clone size: NA
D gene: NA
CDR3 DNA: TGCGCCAGCAGCTTGACCGGGACCGAGGCCAATGAGCAGTTCTTC
CDR3 protein: CASSLTGTEANEQFF